The rows below give T cell receptor beta chains drawn from one sample of a study of T cells in Graves' hyperthyroidism and ophthalmopathy. TCRdb re-derived calls from the multiplex PCR reads in MiXCR, one entry per CDR3 protein. The repertoire has nearly 600,000 distinct CDR3 sequences, over 11% of them found once; the top ten carry 5.8%. The sequenced sample consisted of blood. These receptors were collected from a woman aged 25 to 39 with Graves' hyperthyroidism that later progressed to Graves' ophthalmopathy. Both conserved end residues are part of each CDR3. A D gene is named only where the DNA matches it firmly. Not all rows give a size; the values are once, few, many and, for expanded clones, a class.

D | J | V | size | CDR3 | DNA
TRBD2 | TRBJ2-3 | TRBV6-2/TRBV6-3 | - | CASRASAGFTDTQYF | TGTGCCAGCAGGGCTTCAGCGGGATTCACAGATACGCAGTATTTT
TRBD2 | TRBJ2-3 | TRBV9 | many | CASSVERDRADTQYF | TGTGCCAGCAGCGTGGAGCGGGATCGGGCAGATACGCAGTATTTT
TRBD1 | TRBJ2-7 | TRBV29-1 | - | CSVVTRPGGPYEQYF | TGCAGCGTTGTAACCCGGCCAGGGGGACCCTACGAGCAGTACTTC
- | TRBJ1-1 | TRBV11-3 | few | CASSLSGLSTPEAFF | TGTGCCAGCAGCCTCTCGGGGCTGTCGACACCTGAAGCTTTCTTT
- | TRBJ2-5 | TRBV29-1 | - | CSVRGANSETQYF | TGCAGCGTTCGAGGGGCAAACTCCGAGACCCAGTACTTC
TRBD2 | TRBJ2-7 | TRBV6-1 | - | CASRSSGRSHEQYF | TGTGCCAGCAGATCTAGCGGGAGGTCCCACGAGCAGTACTTC
- | TRBJ2-4 | TRBV28 | few | CASSSTYPEAKNIQYF | TGTGCCAGCAGTTCAACGTACCCAGAGGCCAAAAACATTCAGTACTTC
- | TRBJ1-1 | TRBV11-2 | - | CASSSPRRPTEAFF | TGTGCCAGCAGCTCACCAAGACGGCCCACTGAAGCTTTCTTT
TRBD2 | TRBJ2-2 | TRBV7-8 | - | CASSLQAGGQTGELFF | TGTGCCAGCAGCTTACAAGCGGGAGGGCAGACCGGGGAGCTGTTTTTT
- | TRBJ2-7 | TRBV6-4 | - | CAITRAHGSYEQYF | TGTGCCATCACGAGGGCCCACGGATCCTACGAGCAGTACTTC
TRBD2 | TRBJ2-3 | TRBV7-9 | many | CASSAGTSGVTQYF | TGTGCCAGCAGCGCCGGGACTAGCGGGGTTACGCAGTATTTT
TRBD2 | TRBJ2-7 | TRBV6-1 | many | CASEKTGGRHYEQYF | TGTGCCAGCGAAAAAACGGGAGGCCGTCATTACGAGCAGTACTTC
- | TRBJ1-2 | TRBV29-1 | many | CSVSPGTEYGYTF | TGCAGCGTTTCGCCCGGGACTGAATATGGCTACACCTTC
TRBD1 | TRBJ2-1 | TRBV7-4 | - | CANQNPGQGALEQFF | TGTGCCAACCAGAATCCGGGACAGGGGGCCCTTGAGCAGTTCTTC
- | TRBJ1-5 | TRBV28 | many | CASSLGSAQNQPQHF | TGTGCCAGCAGTTTGGGGTCAGCTCAGAATCAGCCCCAGCATTTT
- | TRBJ2-3 | TRBV5-1 | few | CASSRGTELWLDTQYF | TGCGCCAGCAGCCGGGGGACCGAGTTGTGGTTAGATACGCAGTATTTT
TRBD2 | TRBJ2-7 | TRBV19 | many | CASSIEVAGAYEQYF | TGTGCCAGTAGTATTGAGGTAGCGGGAGCGTACGAGCAGTACTTC